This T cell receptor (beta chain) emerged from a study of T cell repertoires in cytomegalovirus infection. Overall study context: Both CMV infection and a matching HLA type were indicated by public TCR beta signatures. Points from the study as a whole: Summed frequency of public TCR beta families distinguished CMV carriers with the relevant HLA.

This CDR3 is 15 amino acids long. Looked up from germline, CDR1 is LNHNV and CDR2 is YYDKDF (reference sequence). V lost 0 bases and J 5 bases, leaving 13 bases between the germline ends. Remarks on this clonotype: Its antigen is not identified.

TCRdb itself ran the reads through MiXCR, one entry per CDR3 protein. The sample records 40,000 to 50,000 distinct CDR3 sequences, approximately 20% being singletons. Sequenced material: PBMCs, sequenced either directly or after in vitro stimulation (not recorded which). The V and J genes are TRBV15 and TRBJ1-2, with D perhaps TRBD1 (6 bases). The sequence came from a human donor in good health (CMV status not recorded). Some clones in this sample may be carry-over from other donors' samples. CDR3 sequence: CATSREEGGAYGYTF. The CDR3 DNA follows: TGTGCCACCAGCAGAGAGGAAGGGGGAGCATATGGCTACACCTTC.